These 22 T cell receptor beta chains share one sample of origin, sequenced in a study of T cell responses to AZD1222 COVID-19 vaccine. Here immunoSEQ multiplex PCR was the method, and the copy in TCRdb shows in-frame clones only, minus some. Of 150,000 to 200,000 clones detected, approximately 90% appear once; the ten largest clones hold 3.5% to 5.5%. The sample here was peripheral blood, taken 28 days after the second dose of the MenACWY control vaccine. All receptors come from an adult who received the MenACWY meningococcal vaccine as a control.

The count of this clone is one. CDR3 sequence (DNA): TGTGCCAGCAGTATCGGACAGGGAAGCTCCTATGGCTACACCTTC. Translating gives CASSIGQGSSYGYTF. V and J are TRBV28 and TRBJ1-2, with TRBD1 matching 8 bases. Trimming removed 5 bases from V and 4 bases from J; junction bases left unmatched: 9. The CDR3 totals 15 residues. CDR1 and CDR2 from the germline V gene are MDHEN and SYDVKM.

V usage is TRBV28 and J usage is TRBJ2-5; D unclear. CDR3 length: 15 amino acids. The germline V and J ends were trimmed by 2 bases and 5 bases, with 15 bases remaining between them. CDR1 MDHEN and CDR2 SYDVKM come from the germline V gene. The CDR3, as DNA: TGTGCCAGCAGTTTAGGGGTTGTCGGGTTTGAGACCCAGTACTTC. It encodes CASSLGVVGFETQYF. The full variable domain, its missing parts supplied by reference TRBV28 and TRBJ2-5, is DVKVTQSSRYLVKRTGEKVFLECVQDMDHENMFWYRQDPGLGLRLIYFSYDVKMKEKGDIPEGYSVSREKKERFSLILESASTNQTSMYLCASSLGVVGFETQYFGPGTRLLVL.

V usage is TRBV18 and J usage is TRBJ2-1; possibly TRBD1 or TRBD2 for D (5 bases each). The length of the CDR3 is 15 residues. Looked up from germline, CDR1 is KGHSH and CDR2 is LQKENI. Trimming removed 1 base from V and 7 bases from J, with 14 bases in between. This CDR3 is CASSPLWGSYNEQFF. The CDR3 bases are TGTGCCAGCTCACCACTCTGGGGGAGTTATAATGAGCAGTTCTTC.

This clone is a singleton in its sample. The CDR3 spells CAISESTGGGEQFF. CDR3 in DNA: TGTGCCATCAGTGAGTCGACAGGCGGAGGCGAGCAGTTCTTC. This rearrangement joins TRBV10-3 to TRBJ2-1; D may be TRBD1 (6 bases). V gave up 0 bases and J gave up 10 bases, with 13 bases separating them. CDR1 and CDR2 from the germline V gene are ENHRY and SYGVKD. The CDR3 runs to 14 residues.

The rearrangement links TRBV6-2 or TRBV6-3 to TRBJ2-6, with D unclear. The CDR3 has 13 residues. V shed 4 bases and J shed 1 base, with 2 bases lying between them. Per the germline V gene, CDR1 is MNHEY and CDR2 is SVGEGT. The CDR3 coding sequence is TGTGCCAGCAGTTCGTCTGGGGCCAACGTCCTGACTTTC. Encoded protein: CASSSSGANVLTF.

The chain is built from TRBV28 and TRBJ2-7; 8 positions match TRBD1. J was trimmed by 4 bases and V by 5 bases; bases with no gene match: 7. The CDR3 extends over 14 amino acids. Germline V gene data show CDR1 as MDHEN and CDR2 as SYDVKM. The CDR3 sequence: CASSTTGVNYEQYF. DNA for the CDR3: TGTGCCAGCAGTACGACAGGGGTAAATTACGAGCAGTACTTC.

The V gene is TRBV3-1 (or the pseudogene TRBV3-2), the J gene TRBJ1-2, with D maybe TRBD1 (6 bases). The V end was cut by 4 bases, the J end by 7 bases, with 13 bases between. Germline V gene lookup returns CDR1 LGHDT and CDR2 YNNKEL (reference sequence). The CDR3 consists of 13 residues. CDR3 region: CASSLQGGSGYTF. In DNA, the CDR3 is TGTGCCAGCAGCCTACAGGGAGGCTCTGGCTACACCTTC.

The rearrangement links TRBV28 to TRBJ1-2; no firm D call. Trimming pared 8 bases from V and 0 bases from J, leaving 19 bases between. The CDR3 runs to 16 residues. Germline CDR1 and CDR2: MDHEN and SYDVKM. The CDR3 here is CASGGREGRSNYGYTF. The CDR3 DNA is TGTGCCAGCGGCGGCCGGGAGGGTCGATCTAACTATGGCTACACCTTC.

The V and J genes are TRBV19 and TRBJ1-1; 8 positions agree with TRBD1. Looked up from germline, CDR1 is LNHDA and CDR2 is SQIVND (reference sequence). CDR3 length: 17 residues. V was pared by 7 bases and J by 8 bases, with 21 bases of the junction left unmatched. CDR3 amino acids: CASTLHEVRDRPLEAFF. For the CDR3, the DNA is TGTGCCAGTACCCTCCATGAAGTCCGGGACAGGCCTTTAGAAGCTTTCTTT.

This chain uses TRBV10-3 with TRBJ2-1, with 8 bases identical to TRBD1. Germline loops: CDR1 ENHRY, CDR2 SYGVKD. The CDR3 covers 13 residues. V trimming: 10 bases; J trimming: 5 bases; junction bases outside the gene matches: 7. CDR3 nucleotide sequence: TGTGCCACCGTTCAGACAGGGGACAATGAGCAGTTCTTC. Translating it yields CATVQTGDNEQFF.

The chain is built from TRBV19 and TRBJ2-7, with no clear D. CDR1 is LNHDA, CDR2 SQIVND, per germline (reference sequence). Deletions cut 6 bases from V and 0 bases from J, with 6 bases between. The CDR3 extends over 12 amino acids. CDR3 DNA: TGTGCCAGTAGCGGCAACTCCTACGAGCAGTACTTC. It yields the protein CASSGNSYEQYF.

The J gene is TRBJ2-5, the V gene TRBV7-9; 9 bases line up with TRBD1. V lost 0 bases, J lost 4 bases, and 3 bases stayed unmatched. Per germline, CDR1 SEHNR and CDR2 FQNEAQ (reference sequence). The CDR3 covers 15 residues. CDR3 loop: CASSLADRGPETQYF. Here the CDR3 DNA reads TGTGCCAGCAGCTTAGCGGACAGGGGTCCAGAGACCCAGTACTTC.

The V and J genes are TRBV27 and TRBJ2-1; 11 nucleotides line up with TRBD2. This CDR3 contains 17 residues. The trim removed 7 bases at V and 1 base at J, leaving 9 bases unmatched. The germline V gene encodes CDR1 MNHEY and CDR2 SMNVEV (reference sequence). The CDR3 sequence is CASMRLAGGPSYNEQFF. The CDR3 DNA reads TGTGCCAGCATGCGGCTAGCGGGAGGCCCGTCCTACAATGAGCAGTTCTTC.

The V call is TRBV11-2, the J call TRBJ2-1, with D possibly matching TRBD2 (6 bases). Germline V gives CDR1 SGHAT, CDR2 FQNNGV. Trimming took 5 bases from V and 0 from J, leaving 14 bases between them. This CDR3 contains 16 residues. The chain's CDR3 is CASSLIPTSSYNEQFF. CDR3 in DNA: TGTGCCAGCAGCCTCATTCCGACTAGCTCCTACAATGAGCAGTTCTTC. Combining the CDR3 with reference TRBV11-2 and TRBJ2-1 gives the whole variable domain EAGVAQSPRYKIIEKRQSVAFWCNPISGHATLYWYQQILGQGPKLLIQFQNNGVVDDSQLPKDRFSAERLKGVDSTLKIQPAKLEDSAVYLCASSLIPTSSYNEQFFGPGTRLTVL.

The chain is built from TRBV11-2 and TRBJ1-2, with 8 nucleotides matching TRBD1. Germline-derived CDR1 and CDR2 are SGHAT and FQNNGV. CDR3 length: 17 amino acids. The trim removed 0 bases at V and 6 bases at J, leaving 12 bases unmatched. In DNA, the CDR3 is TGTGCCAGCAGCTTAGATAAAATACACAGGGGGACGCATGGCTACACCTTC. Its protein product is CASSLDKIHRGTHGYTF.

DNA of the CDR3: TGTGCCAACGCAGGGGGCGTAGGATTTGGCAATGAGCAGTTCTTC. Protein product: CANAGGVGFGNEQFF. This chain joins TRBV6-5 and TRBJ2-1; 8 bases line up with TRBD1. Germline CDR1 and CDR2: MNHEY and SVGAGI. The CDR3 covers 15 residues. V was clipped by 10 bases and J by 6 bases; unmatched bases: 14.

V is TRBV7-9 and J is TRBJ1-4; D perhaps matches TRBD1 (5 bases). CDR1 SEHNR and CDR2 FQNEAQ come from the germline V gene (reference sequence). Trimming shortened V by 5 bases and J by 2 bases, and 9 bases separated the two germline ends. The CDR3 totals 14 residues. For the CDR3, the DNA is TGTGCCAGCAGCAAGGGGTGGACTAATGAAAAACTGTTTTTT. The encoded protein is CASSKGWTNEKLFF.

This chain connects TRBV29-1 to TRBJ1-1; TRBD1 matches 7 bases. Looked up from germline, CDR1 is SQVTM and CDR2 is ANQGSEA. V lost 1 base to trimming and J lost 2 bases; unmatched junction nucleotides: 10. CDR3 length: 16 amino acids. Here the CDR3 DNA reads TGCAGCGTTGAAGTATATGGGGGACAGATCAACACTGAAGCTTTCTTT. Translating it yields CSVEVYGGQINTEAFF.

This rearrangement joins TRBV10-3 to TRBJ2-1; no reliable D call. Trimming took 2 bases from V and 8 from J, leaving 4 bases between them. The CDR3 has 11 residues. CDR1 is ENHRY, CDR2 SYGVKD, per germline. The CDR3 bases are TGTGCCATCAGTGAGCTCGATGAGCAGTTCTTC. It is translated as CAISELDEQFF.

The chain combines TRBV28 with TRBJ1-1; 7 bases line up with TRBD1. Germline V gives CDR1 MDHEN, CDR2 SYDVKM. This CDR3 region has 15 residues. Trimming at V came to 3 bases and at J to 3 bases, leaving 7 bases not matched to a gene. The CDR3 is CASSLDSGGDTEAFF. The CDR3 DNA reads as TGTGCCAGCAGTTTGGATTCAGGGGGTGACACTGAAGCTTTCTTT.

V and J are TRBV5-4 and TRBJ2-5; TRBD1 matches at 8 bases. Trimming took 1 base from V and 5 from J; bases not matched to a gene: 1. This CDR3 is 13 amino acids long. CDR1 is SGHNT and CDR2 is YYREEE in the germline V gene (reference sequence). The chain's CDR3 is CASSLTGGETQYF. For the CDR3, the DNA is TGTGCCAGCAGCTTGACAGGGGGGGAGACCCAGTACTTC.

The CDR3 protein is CASSARGRGRDHNYGYTF. The CDR3 region has the DNA TGTGCCAGCAGCGCCCGTGGCAGGGGGCGAGATCATAACTATGGCTACACCTTC. The rearrangement joins TRBV9 to TRBJ1-2; 8 nucleotides agree with TRBD1. The J segment lost 1 base and the V segment lost 3 bases, leaving 14 bases of the junction unmatched. Looked up from germline, CDR1 is SGDLS and CDR2 is YYNGEE. This CDR3 spans 18 amino acids.